The 10 T cell receptor beta chains listed next were all sequenced from one sample in a study of T cells in Graves' hyperthyroidism and ophthalmopathy. RNA transcripts yielded amplified TCR beta CDR3 regions. The study used the HTBI primer set for a first-round RT-PCR of the TCR CDR3. A single record per CDR3 protein comes from TCRdb applying MiXCR to the multiplex PCR reads. The sample comprises under 300,000 distinct CDR3 sequences, 10% to 15% of which are singletons, and roughly 7.5% rests with the top ten. Input material: blood. The receptors derive from a woman aged 25 to 39 with Graves' hyperthyroidism that later progressed to Graves' ophthalmopathy.

In this sample, this clonotype turned up many times. V and J are TRBV12-3 or TRBV12-4 and TRBJ2-7; possible D gene TRBD2, 6 bases. V lost 1 base, J lost 2 bases, and 9 bases lay in between. The CDR3 runs to 14 residues. The CDR3 nucleotides are TGTGCCAGCAGTTTAGGGACTACGACCTACGAGCAGTACTTC. Its protein is CASSLGTTTYEQYF.

This clonotype was recorded only once. The V gene is TRBV9, the J gene TRBJ1-2; no definite D call. The length of the CDR3 is 14 residues. The V end was cut by 0 bases, the J end by 3 bases, with 9 bases between. CDR1 and CDR2 from the germline V gene are SGDLS and YYNGEE. CDR3 sequence (DNA): TGTGCCAGCAGCGTAGGAAGCCGCTACTATGGCTACACCTTC. Translated, it gives CASSVGSRYYGYTF.

J is TRBJ2-5 and V is TRBV6-5; D uncertain. V lost 4 bases, J lost 13 bases, and 13 bases lay in between. Looked up from germline, CDR1 is MNHEY and CDR2 is SVGAGI. The CDR3 spans 11 residues. The CDR3 DNA reads TGTGCCAGCAGTTTTGATGGGGTCCTGTACTTC. Its translation: CASSFDGVLYF.

This clonotype came up many times. This chain connects TRBV7-9 to TRBJ2-2, with 7 bases matching TRBD2. The CDR3 extends over 15 amino acids. CDR1 and CDR2 from the germline V gene are SEHNR and FQNEAQ (reference sequence). After removal of 7 bases from V and 3 bases from J, the junction contained 8 bases not matched to a gene. In DNA, the CDR3 is TGTGCCAGCACCGAGGGCCTAGCGGACACCGGGGAGCTGTTTTTT. Its protein is CASTEGLADTGELFF.

This chain connects TRBV6-2 or TRBV6-3 to TRBJ2-1; TRBD2 aligns across 11 bases. The J segment lost 7 bases and the V segment lost 9 bases, leaving 11 bases of the junction unmatched. The germline CDR1 and CDR2 sequences are MNHEY and SVGEGT. There are 15 residues in the CDR3. The DNA of the CDR3 is TGTGCCAGACTAATAGCGGGAGGGCCGGGGAATGAGCAGTTCTTC. This translates into CARLIAGGPGNEQFF.

This clonotype was counted at least ten times. The gene calls are TRBV28 and TRBJ1-2; D remains ambiguous. Germline V CDR1 and CDR2: MDHEN, SYDVKM. The V end lost 3 bases, the J end lost 2 bases, and 10 bases lay between the germline ends. The CDR3 loop spans 14 amino acids. In nucleotides, the CDR3 is TGTGCCAGCAGTTTTTCGGTTGCAAACTATGGCTACACCTTC. Protein sequence: CASSFSVANYGYTF.

This clonotype showed up many times. The V and J genes are TRBV2 and TRBJ2-1, with 10 bases aligning to TRBD2. J was trimmed by 6 bases and V by 9 bases; bases with no gene match: 8. CDR1 and CDR2 (germline): SNHLY, FYNNEI. The CDR3 contains 14 residues. This CDR3 is CARSSGSEGNEQFF. The CDR3 bases are TGTGCCAGATCTAGCGGGAGCGAAGGCAATGAGCAGTTCTTC. The full variable domain, its missing parts supplied by reference TRBV2 and TRBJ2-1, is EPEVTQTPSHQVTQMGQEVILRCVPISNHLYFYWYRQILGQKVEFLVSFYNNEISEKSEIFDDQFSVERPDGSNFTLKIRSTKLEDSAMYFCARSSGSEGNEQFFGPGTRLTVL.

This clonotype was counted at least ten times. This chain connects TRBV6-1 to TRBJ2-1; 8 nucleotides agree with TRBD1. Germline V gene data show CDR1 as MNHNS and CDR2 as SASEGT. The CDR3 has 15 residues. J gave up 6 bases and V 7 bases, and 11 bases lay outside the gene matches. CDR3 DNA: TGTGCCAGCAAGAGGGAGGACAGGGCCATCAATGAGCAGTTCTTC. This codes for CASKREDRAINEQFF.

In this sample, this clonotype turned up many times. This chain connects TRBV29-1 to TRBJ2-4; D uncertain. Trimming removed 2 bases from V and 6 bases from J, with 5 bases in between. Looked up from germline, CDR1 is SQVTM and CDR2 is ANQGSEA. The CDR3 consists of 11 residues. In DNA form, the CDR3 reads TGCAGCGTTGAATACGGAAACATTCAGTACTTC. It codes for CSVEYGNIQYF.

In this sample, this clonotype turned up many times. V usage is TRBV7-2 and J usage is TRBJ1-2, with TRBD1 as a possible D gene (5 bases). CDR3 length: 13 amino acids. Germline CDR1 is SGHTA and CDR2 is FQGNSA. Trimming cost V 5 bases and J 5 bases, with 12 bases left between them. The CDR3 region is CASSPRAGYGYTF. In nucleotides, the CDR3 is TGTGCCAGCAGCCCCCGGGCAGGGTATGGCTACACCTTC. Variable domain in full (rest from reference TRBV7-2 and TRBJ1-2): GAGVSQSPSNKVTEKGKDVELRCDPISGHTALYWYRQSLGQGLEFLIYFQGNSAPDKSGLPSDRFSAERTGGSVSTLTIQRTQQEDSAVYLCASSPRAGYGYTFGSGTRLTVV.